This record looks at one TCR beta chain sequence and its context. Survey-level TCR beta sequencing used the immunoSEQ assay. The data were produced by immunoSEQ multiplex PCR, yet TCRdb's version contains in-frame clones alone and is incomplete. The sample shows about 50,000 clones, approximately 95% of them seen only once. The CDR3 loop spans 18 amino acids. With V trimmed by 5 bases and J by 0 bases, 14 bases remained unmatched. Germline V gene lookup returns CDR1 MDHEN and CDR2 SYDVKM. Sequencing used PBMCs. The clonotype was recovered from a man between 40 and 49 years old with rheumatoid arthritis. The chain combines TRBV28 with TRBJ2-3; the match to TRBD1 covers 7 bases. CDR3 bases: TGTGCCAGCAGTCGGTTCTTTAACCGGGACAGTAGCACAGATACGCAGTATTTT. Translated, it gives CASSRFFNRDSSTDTQYF.